The text below deals with one TCR beta chain. V gave up 4 bases and J gave up 3 bases, with 18 bases separating them. Germline V lookup: CDR1 MNHNS, CDR2 SASEGT. This CDR3 is 16 amino acids long. This sample was included in a study of blood T cell repertoires in COVID-19. As for the study in general: The origin of the acute and convalescent COVID-19 samples was the United States, Italy and Spain.

The method was immunoSEQ multiplex PCR; TCRdb's version includes in-frame clones alone and lacks a portion of them. Here the sample spans roughly 120,000 clones, more than 90% being singletons. The receptor's source is a middle-aged man with active COVID-19. The chain combines TRBV6-1 with TRBJ1-2, with D possibly being TRBD1 (6 bases). The source material was peripheral blood. The CDR3 reads CASSVGGLTGYYGYTF. The CDR3, as DNA: TGTGCCAGCAGTGTGGGGGGGCTTACAGGATACTATGGCTACACCTTC.